This T cell receptor beta chain was captured by sequencing in a study of CD8 T cells in Susac syndrome. After extraction with the RNeasy kit, about 0.5 to 1 ug of the RNA was reverse transcribed using random hexamers. Amplification of TCR beta CDR3 across 54 Vbeta and 13 Jbeta was performed with immunoSEQ multiplex PCR. TCRdb recomputed calls from the immunoSEQ multiplex PCR reads with MiXCR, one row per CDR3 protein. The sample contains over 300,000 distinct CDR3 sequences, about 92% of which appear only once. On this clonotype itself: At one boundary the junction diverges from the germline segment, which might be a read error.

Blood CD8+ and CD4+ T cells underwent high-throughput TCR beta sequencing. Sequencing used CD4+ T cells from PBMCs. The sequence was obtained from a human donor with multiple sclerosis.

The CDR3 loop is CASSVASGSYEQYF. The CDR3 nucleotides read TGTGCCAGCAGCGTAGCTAGCGGGTCCTACGAGCAGTACTTC. The chain couples TRBV7-9 to TRBJ2-7, with 8 bases matching TRBD2. The CDR3 has 14 amino acids. Germline V CDR1 and CDR2: SEHNR, FQNEAQ (reference sequence).